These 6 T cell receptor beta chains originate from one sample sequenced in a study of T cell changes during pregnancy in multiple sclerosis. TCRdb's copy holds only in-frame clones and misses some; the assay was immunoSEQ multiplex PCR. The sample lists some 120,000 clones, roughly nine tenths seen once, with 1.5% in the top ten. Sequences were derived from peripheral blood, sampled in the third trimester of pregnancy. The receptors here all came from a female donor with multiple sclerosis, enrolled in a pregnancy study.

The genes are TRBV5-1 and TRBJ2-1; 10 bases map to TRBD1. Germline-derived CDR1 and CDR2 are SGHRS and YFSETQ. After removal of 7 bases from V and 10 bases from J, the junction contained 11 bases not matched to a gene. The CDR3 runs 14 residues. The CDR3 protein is CASSPGQGNGEQFF. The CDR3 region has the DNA TGCGCCAGCTCTCCGGGACAGGGGAATGGGGAGCAGTTCTTC.

The CDR3 bases are TGTGCCACCGCCCGGGACAGGGACGACAATGAGCAGTTCTTC. This translates into CATARDRDDNEQFF. This chain connects TRBV28 to TRBJ2-1; the match to TRBD1 covers 9 bases. This CDR3 has 14 amino acids. Germline V lookup: CDR1 MDHEN, CDR2 SYDVKM. The ends lost 10 bases at V and 5 bases at J; junction bases unmatched: 9.

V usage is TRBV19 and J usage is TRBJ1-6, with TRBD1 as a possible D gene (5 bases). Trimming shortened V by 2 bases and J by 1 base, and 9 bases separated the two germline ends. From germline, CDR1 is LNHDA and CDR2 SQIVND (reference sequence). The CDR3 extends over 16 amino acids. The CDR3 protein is CASSIHRTSYNSPLHF. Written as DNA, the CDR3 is TGTGCCAGTAGTATACACCGGACATCCTATAATTCACCCCTCCACTTT.

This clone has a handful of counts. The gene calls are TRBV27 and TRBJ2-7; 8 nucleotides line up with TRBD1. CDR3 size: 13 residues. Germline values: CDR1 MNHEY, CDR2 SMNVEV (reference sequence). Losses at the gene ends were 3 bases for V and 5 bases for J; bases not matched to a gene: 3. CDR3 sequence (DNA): TGTGCCAGCAGTTTGTTGGACAGGGACGAGCAGTACTTC. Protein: CASSLLDRDEQYF.

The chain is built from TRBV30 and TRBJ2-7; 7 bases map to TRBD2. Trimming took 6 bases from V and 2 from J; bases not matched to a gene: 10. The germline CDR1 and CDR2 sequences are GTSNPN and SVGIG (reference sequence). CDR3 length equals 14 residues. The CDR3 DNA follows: TGTGCCTGCGTCACGGTCGGGGGGACCTACGAGCAGTACTTC. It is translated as CACVTVGGTYEQYF.

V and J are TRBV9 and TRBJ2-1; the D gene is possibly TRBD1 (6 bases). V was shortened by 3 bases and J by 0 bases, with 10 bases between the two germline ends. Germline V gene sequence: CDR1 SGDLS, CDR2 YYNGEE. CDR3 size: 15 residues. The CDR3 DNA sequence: TGTGCCAGCAGCGCGGACAGCAGCTCCTACAATGAGCAGTTCTTC. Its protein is CASSADSSSYNEQFF.